Shown below are 12 T cell receptor beta chains from a single sample sequenced in a study of low-dose radiotherapy and immunotherapy resistance in tumors. Primers targeting TRAV and TRBV primed first-strand cDNA, covering alpha and beta chains. The authors ran around 18 PCR cycles to amplify TCRs with a constant-region primer and V-primer adapter. MiXCR, run by TCRdb on the reads, gives a single entry per CDR3 protein. The repertoire holds 8,500 to 14,000 distinct CDR3 sequences, with 50% to 65% as singletons. These receptors were taken from a human donor with advanced metastatic prostate, ovarian, gallbladder or colorectal cancer (not recorded which). This table probably holds off-target reads from a library built for another chain.

This rearrangement joins TRBV28 to TRBJ1-2; the D is unclear. CDR1 and CDR2 (germline): MDHEN, SYDVKM. The CDR3 consists of 14 residues. Trimming shortened V by 2 bases and J by 6 bases, and 13 bases separated the two germline ends. Here the CDR3 reads CASSLAGPSDGYTF. In DNA, the CDR3 is TGTGCCAGCAGTTTAGCCGGACCGAGCGATGGCTACACCTTC.

This chain joins TRBV28 and TRBJ2-5; TRBD1 matches at 9 bases. CDR1 is MDHEN, CDR2 SYDVKM, per germline. This CDR3 region has 15 residues. V shed 7 bases and J 3 bases; nucleotides not matched to a gene: 9. CDR3 loop: CASTGTGRKKETQYF. CDR3 DNA: TGTGCCAGCACCGGGACAGGGAGGAAGAAAGAGACCCAGTACTTC.

This clonotype was counted a few times. V gene TRBV4-1 combines with J gene TRBJ2-1; D gene unclear. Germline values: CDR1 MGHRA, CDR2 YSYEKL. CDR3 length: 14 residues. V gave up 4 bases and J gave up 7 bases, with 14 bases separating them. The CDR3 DNA reads as TGCGCCAGCAGCCCCGGGCTTTTGGGGAATGAGCAGTTCTTC. Its protein product is CASSPGLLGNEQFF.

The chain combines TRBV10-2 with TRBJ1-5; maybe TRBD1 (5 bases). The CDR3 loop spans 14 amino acids. Germline-derived CDR1 and CDR2 are WSHSY and SAAADI. Trimming stripped 8 bases from V and 6 bases from J, with 17 bases between. CDR3 sequence reads: CASQLSGGAQPQHF. The CDR3 DNA sequence: TGCGCCAGCCAGCTTTCCGGGGGAGCTCAGCCCCAGCATTTT.

The rearrangement uses TRBV25-1 and TRBJ2-1; a weak D match, TRBD2 (5 bases). V was shortened by 5 bases and J by 9 bases, with 8 bases between the two germline ends. The CDR3 contains 11 residues. CDR1 and CDR2 (germline): MGHDK, SYGVNS. CDR3 loop: CASSNAGEQFF. The CDR3 coding sequence is TGTGCCAGCAGTAACGCGGGTGAGCAGTTCTTC. The full variable domain, in which reference TRBV25-1 and TRBJ2-1 provide the parts outside the CDR3, is EADIYQTPRYLVIGTGKKITLECSQTMGHDKMYWYQQDPGMELHLIHYSYGVNSTEKGDLSSESTVSRIRTEHFPLTLESARPSHTSQYLCASSNAGEQFFGPGTRLTVL.

This sequence joins TRBV19 and TRBJ1-1; D is undetermined. Trimming pared 7 bases from V and 3 bases from J, leaving 24 bases between. This CDR3 has 17 amino acids. Germline assignment: CDR1 LNHDA and CDR2 SQIVND (reference sequence). CDR3: CASIKKQDPLFDTEAFF. CDR3 in DNA: TGTGCCAGTATCAAGAAGCAGGACCCCCTTTTCGACACTGAAGCTTTCTTT.

V gene TRBV5-1 combines with J gene TRBJ2-7; TRBD2 matches 10 bases. Germline V CDR1 and CDR2: SGHRS, YFSETQ. This CDR3 spans 16 amino acids. Germline trimming cut 4 bases from V and 5 bases from J; bases unmatched to any gene: 12. CDR3 in DNA: TGCGCCAGCAGCCCCATTGGAGCGGGGGGGCTGGACGAGCAGTACTTC. It specifies CASSPIGAGGLDEQYF.

The V and J genes are TRBV3-1 and TRBJ2-6, with 8 bases fitting TRBD1. Germline V gene lookup returns CDR1 LGHDT and CDR2 YNNKEL (reference sequence). The V segment lost 4 bases and the J segment 4 bases; nucleotides outside the gene matches: 6. The CDR3 extends over 16 amino acids. CDR3 region: CASSPHRGTGANVLTF. The CDR3 DNA follows: TGTGCCAGCAGCCCTCACAGGGGGACGGGGGCCAACGTCCTGACTTTC. The full variable domain, its missing parts supplied by reference TRBV3-1 and TRBJ2-6, is DTAVSQTPKYLVTQMGNDKSIKCEQNLGHDTMYWYKQDSKKFLKIMFSYNNKELIINETVPNRFSPKSPDKAHLNLHINSLELGDSAVYFCASSPHRGTGANVLTFGAGSRLTVL.

V and J are TRBV10-3 and TRBJ1-2; 8 nucleotides align to TRBD1. V dropped 5 bases and J dropped 7; count of bases not matched to a gene: 3. This CDR3 is built from 12 residues. CDR1 ENHRY and CDR2 SYGVKD come from the germline V gene. CDR3 coding DNA: TGTGCCATCAGTCAACAGGGGGGTGGCTACACCTTC. Protein: CAISQQGGGYTF.

This clonotype was seen more than once but under ten times. This CDR3 reads CASSLGTVLNTEAFF. As DNA, the CDR3 is TGTGCCAGCAGCTTGGGGACAGTACTGAACACTGAAGCTTTCTTT. The chain combines TRBV5-6 with TRBJ1-1, with a weak D call TRBD1 (6 bases). V dropped 0 bases and J dropped 0 bases, with 9 bases sitting between them. The CDR3 is 15 amino acids. The germline V gene has CDR1 SGHDT and CDR2 YYEEEE.

The V call is TRBV21-1, the J call TRBJ2-4; the D segment call TRBD2 is taken from the table without a DNA check. TRBV21-1 is given as a pseudogene. CDR3 length: 14 amino acids. CDR3 sequence (DNA): TGTGCCAGCAGCGGTTTACCTAGGGAGTACATTCAGTACTTC. Encoded protein: CASSGLPREYIQYF.

The rearrangement joins TRBV12-3 or TRBV12-4 to TRBJ2-3; TRBD2 matches at 10 bases. V shed 3 bases and J 4 bases; nucleotides not matched to a gene: 4. The CDR3 contains 15 residues. The CDR3 DNA reads as TGTGCCAGCAGTTTGAGCGGGGGGGCATCAGATACGCAGTATTTT. Encoded protein: CASSLSGGASDTQYF.